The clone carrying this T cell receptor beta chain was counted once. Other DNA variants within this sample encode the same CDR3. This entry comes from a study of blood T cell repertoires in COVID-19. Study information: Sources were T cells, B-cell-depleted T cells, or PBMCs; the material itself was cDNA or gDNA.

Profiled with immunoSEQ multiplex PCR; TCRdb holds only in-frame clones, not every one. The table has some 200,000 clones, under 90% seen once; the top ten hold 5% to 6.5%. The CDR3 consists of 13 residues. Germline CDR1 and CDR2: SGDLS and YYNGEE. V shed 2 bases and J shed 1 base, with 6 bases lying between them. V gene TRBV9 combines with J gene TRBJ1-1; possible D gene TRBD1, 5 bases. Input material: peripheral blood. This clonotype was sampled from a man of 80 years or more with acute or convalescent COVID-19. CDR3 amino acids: CASSVTGNTEAFF. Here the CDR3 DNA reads TGTGCCAGCAGCGTTACAGGGAACACTGAAGCTTTCTTT.